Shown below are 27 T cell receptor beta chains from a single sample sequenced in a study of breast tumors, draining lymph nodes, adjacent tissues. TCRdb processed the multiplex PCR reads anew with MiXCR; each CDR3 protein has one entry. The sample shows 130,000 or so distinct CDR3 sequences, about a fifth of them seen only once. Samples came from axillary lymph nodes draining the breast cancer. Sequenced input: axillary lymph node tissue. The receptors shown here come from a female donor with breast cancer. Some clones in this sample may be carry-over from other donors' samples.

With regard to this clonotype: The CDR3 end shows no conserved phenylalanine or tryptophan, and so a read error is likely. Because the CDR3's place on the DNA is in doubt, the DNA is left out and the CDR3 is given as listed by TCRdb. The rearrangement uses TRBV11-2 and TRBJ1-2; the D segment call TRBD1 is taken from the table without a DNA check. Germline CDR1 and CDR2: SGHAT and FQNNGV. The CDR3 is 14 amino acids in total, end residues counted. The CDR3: CASSPRQGRYGYAL.

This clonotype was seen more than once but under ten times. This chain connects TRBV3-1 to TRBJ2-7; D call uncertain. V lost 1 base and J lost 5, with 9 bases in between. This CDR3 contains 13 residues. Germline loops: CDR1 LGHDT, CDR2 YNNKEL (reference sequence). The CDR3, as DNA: TGTGCCAGCAGCCAAGCGGCTAGGAACGAGCAGTACTTC. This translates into CASSQAARNEQYF.

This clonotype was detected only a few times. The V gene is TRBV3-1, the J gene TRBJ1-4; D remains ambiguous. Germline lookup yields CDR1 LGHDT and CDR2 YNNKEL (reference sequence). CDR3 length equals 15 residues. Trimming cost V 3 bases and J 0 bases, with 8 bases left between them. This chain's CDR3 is CASSHTGSTNEKLFF. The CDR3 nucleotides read TGTGCCAGCAGCCATACGGGTTCAACTAATGAAAAACTGTTTTTT. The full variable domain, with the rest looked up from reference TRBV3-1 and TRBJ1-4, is DTAVSQTPKYLVTQMGNDKSIKCEQNLGHDTMYWYKQDSKKFLKIMFSYNNKELIINETVPNRFSPKSPDKAHLNLHINSLELGDSAVYFCASSHTGSTNEKLFFGSGTQLSVL.

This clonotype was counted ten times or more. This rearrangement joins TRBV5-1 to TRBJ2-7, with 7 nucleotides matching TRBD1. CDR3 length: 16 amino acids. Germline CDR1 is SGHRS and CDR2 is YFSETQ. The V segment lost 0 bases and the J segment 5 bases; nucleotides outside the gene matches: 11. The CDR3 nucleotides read TGCGCCAGCAGCTTGGGCGGCAGGGGGTCTAGAAACGAGCAGTACTTC. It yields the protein CASSLGGRGSRNEQYF.

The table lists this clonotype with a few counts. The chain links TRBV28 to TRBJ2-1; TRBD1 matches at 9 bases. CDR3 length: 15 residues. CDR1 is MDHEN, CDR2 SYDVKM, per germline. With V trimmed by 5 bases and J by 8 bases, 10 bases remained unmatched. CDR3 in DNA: TGTGCCAGCAGTGCATCGGGACAGGGTATCGATGAGCAGTTCTTC. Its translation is CASSASGQGIDEQFF.

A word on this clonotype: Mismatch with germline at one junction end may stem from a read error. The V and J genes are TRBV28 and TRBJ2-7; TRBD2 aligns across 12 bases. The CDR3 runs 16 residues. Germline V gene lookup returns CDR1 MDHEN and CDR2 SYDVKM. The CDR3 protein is CTSSSRLAGVVNEQYF. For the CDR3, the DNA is TGTACCAGCAGCTCGAGACTAGCGGGAGTGGTCAACGAGCAGTACTTC.

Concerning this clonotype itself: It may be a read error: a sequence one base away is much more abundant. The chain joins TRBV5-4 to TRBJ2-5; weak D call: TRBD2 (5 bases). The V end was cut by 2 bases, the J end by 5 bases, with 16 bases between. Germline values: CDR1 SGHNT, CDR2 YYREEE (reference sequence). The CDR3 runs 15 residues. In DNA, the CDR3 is TGTGCCAGCAGCTTCGTGCCAGAGGGCGCCGAGACCCAGTACTTC. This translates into CASSFVPEGAETQYF.

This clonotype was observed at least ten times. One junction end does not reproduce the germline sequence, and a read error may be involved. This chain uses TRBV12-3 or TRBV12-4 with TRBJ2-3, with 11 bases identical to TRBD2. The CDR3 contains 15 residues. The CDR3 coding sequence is TGTGCCAGCAGCTTAGCGGGAGGGAGCACAGATACGCAGTATTTT. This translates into CASSLAGGSTDTQYF.

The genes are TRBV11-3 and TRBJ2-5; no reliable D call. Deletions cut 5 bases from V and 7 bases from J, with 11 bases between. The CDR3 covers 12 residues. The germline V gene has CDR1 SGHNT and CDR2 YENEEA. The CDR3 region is CASSPTTGTQYF. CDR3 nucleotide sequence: TGTGCCAGCAGCCCCACGACCGGGACCCAGTACTTC. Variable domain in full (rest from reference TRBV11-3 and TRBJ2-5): EAGVVQSPRYKIIEKKQPVAFWCNPISGHNTLYWYLQNLGQGPELLIRYENEEAVDDSQLPKDRFSAERLKGVDSTLKIQPAELGDSAVYLCASSPTTGTQYFGPGTRLLVL.

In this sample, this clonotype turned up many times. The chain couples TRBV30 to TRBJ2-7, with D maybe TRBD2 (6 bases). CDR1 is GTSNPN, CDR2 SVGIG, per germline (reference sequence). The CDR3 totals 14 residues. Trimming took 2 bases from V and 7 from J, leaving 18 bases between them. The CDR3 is CAWSQTRYVEEQYF. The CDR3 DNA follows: TGTGCCTGGAGTCAGACTAGGTACGTGGAAGAGCAGTACTTC. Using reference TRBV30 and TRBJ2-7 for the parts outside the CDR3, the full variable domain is SQTIHQWPATLVQPVGSPLSLECTVEGTSNPNLYWYRQAAGRGLQLLFYSVGIGQISSEVPQNLSASRPQDRQFILSSKKLLLSDSGFYLCAWSQTRYVEEQYFGPGTRLTVT.

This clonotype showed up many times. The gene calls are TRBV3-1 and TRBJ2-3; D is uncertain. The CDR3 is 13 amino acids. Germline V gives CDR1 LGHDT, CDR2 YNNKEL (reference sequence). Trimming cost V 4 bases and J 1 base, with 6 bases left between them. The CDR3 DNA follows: TGTGCCAGCAGCCTTAGGGGCACAGATACGCAGTATTTT. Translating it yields CASSLRGTDTQYF.

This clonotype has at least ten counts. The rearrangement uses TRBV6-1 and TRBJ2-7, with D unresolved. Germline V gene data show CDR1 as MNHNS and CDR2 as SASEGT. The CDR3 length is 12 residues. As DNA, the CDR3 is TGTGCTTCGACCCGTCGGCCCTACGAGCAGTACTTC. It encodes CASTRRPYEQYF.

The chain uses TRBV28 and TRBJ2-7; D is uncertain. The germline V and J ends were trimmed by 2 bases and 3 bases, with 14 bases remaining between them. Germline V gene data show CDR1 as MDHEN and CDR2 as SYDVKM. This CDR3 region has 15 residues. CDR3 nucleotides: TGTGCCAGCAGTTTACAGCTAGGGCTCAACTACGAGCAGTACTTC. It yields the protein CASSLQLGLNYEQYF.

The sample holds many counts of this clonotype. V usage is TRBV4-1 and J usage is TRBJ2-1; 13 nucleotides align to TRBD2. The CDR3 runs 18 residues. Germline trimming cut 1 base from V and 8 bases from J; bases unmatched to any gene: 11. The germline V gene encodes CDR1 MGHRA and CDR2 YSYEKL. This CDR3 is CASSQAGWTSGSFDEQFF. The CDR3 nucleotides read TGCGCCAGCAGCCAAGCGGGCTGGACTAGCGGGAGTTTCGATGAGCAGTTCTTC.

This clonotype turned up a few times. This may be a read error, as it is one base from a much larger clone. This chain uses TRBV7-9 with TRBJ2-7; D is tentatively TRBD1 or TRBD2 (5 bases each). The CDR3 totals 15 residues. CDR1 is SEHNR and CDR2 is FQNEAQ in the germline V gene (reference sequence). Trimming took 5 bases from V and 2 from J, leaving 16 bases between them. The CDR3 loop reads CASSQTRGRAYEQYF. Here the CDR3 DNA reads TGTGCCAGCAGCCAAACCCGGGGCAGAGCCTACGAGCAGTACTTC.

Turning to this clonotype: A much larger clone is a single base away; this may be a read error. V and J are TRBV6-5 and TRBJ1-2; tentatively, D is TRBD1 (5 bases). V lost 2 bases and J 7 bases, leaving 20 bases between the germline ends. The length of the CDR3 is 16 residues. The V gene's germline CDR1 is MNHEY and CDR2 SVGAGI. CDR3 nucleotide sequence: TGTGCCAGCAGTTACGAAGGGGTCCGGAACCTCGGTGGCTACACCTTC. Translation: CASSYEGVRNLGGYTF.

CDR3 sequence: CASSQTSRGGVHEQFF. CDR3 nucleotide sequence: TGTGCCAGCAGCCAAACTAGTCGGGGAGGGGTCCATGAGCAGTTCTTC. This chain uses TRBV3-1 with TRBJ2-1; 7 bases are shared with TRBD2. The CDR3 is 16 amino acids. Germline-derived CDR1 and CDR2 are LGHDT and YNNKEL (reference sequence). The trim removed 2 bases at V and 8 bases at J, leaving 12 bases unmatched.

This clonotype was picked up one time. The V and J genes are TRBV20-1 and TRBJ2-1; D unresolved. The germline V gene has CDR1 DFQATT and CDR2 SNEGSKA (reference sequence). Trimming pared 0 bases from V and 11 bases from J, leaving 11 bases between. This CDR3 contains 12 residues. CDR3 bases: TGCAGTGCTAGAGACCGGAAGCATCAGCAGTTCTTC. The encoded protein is CSARDRKHQQFF.

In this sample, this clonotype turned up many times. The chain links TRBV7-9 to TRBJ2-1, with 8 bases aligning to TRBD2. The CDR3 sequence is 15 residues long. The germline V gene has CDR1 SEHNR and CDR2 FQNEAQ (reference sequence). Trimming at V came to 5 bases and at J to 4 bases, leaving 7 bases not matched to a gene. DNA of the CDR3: TGTGCCAGCAGCCCATCCGGGACTAGTTACAATGAGCAGTTCTTC. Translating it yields CASSPSGTSYNEQFF.

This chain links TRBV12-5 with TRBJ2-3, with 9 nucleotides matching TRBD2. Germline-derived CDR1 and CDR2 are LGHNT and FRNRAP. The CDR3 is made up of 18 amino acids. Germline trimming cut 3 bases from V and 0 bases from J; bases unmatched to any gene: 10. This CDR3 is CASGLGTSRITSTDTQYF. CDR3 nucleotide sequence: TGTGCTAGTGGTTTAGGGACTAGCAGGATTACAAGCACAGATACGCAGTATTTT.

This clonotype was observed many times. The chain's CDR3 is CASSLGGTSTDTQYF. CDR3 nucleotides: TGTGCCAGCAGCTTGGGCGGGACTAGCACAGATACGCAGTATTTT. V gene TRBV5-4 combines with J gene TRBJ2-3, with D perhaps matching TRBD2 (6 bases). Germline-derived CDR1 and CDR2 are SGHNT and YYREEE (reference sequence). Trimming took off 0 bases at V and 0 bases at J, with 8 bases between the two ends. CDR3 size: 15 residues.

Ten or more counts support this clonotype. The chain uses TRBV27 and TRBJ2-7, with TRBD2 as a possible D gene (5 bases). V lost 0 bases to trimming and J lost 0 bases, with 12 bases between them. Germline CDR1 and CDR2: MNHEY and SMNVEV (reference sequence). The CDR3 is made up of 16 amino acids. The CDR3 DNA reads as TGTGCCAGCAGTTTATCGGCGGGCATTCACTCCTACGAGCAGTACTTC. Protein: CASSLSAGIHSYEQYF.

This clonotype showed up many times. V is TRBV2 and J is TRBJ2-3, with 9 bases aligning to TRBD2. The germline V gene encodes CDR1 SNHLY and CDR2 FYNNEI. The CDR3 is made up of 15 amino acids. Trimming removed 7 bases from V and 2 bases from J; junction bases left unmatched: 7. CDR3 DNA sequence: TGTGCCAGCAACGCGGGACTAGCAGTCACAGATACGCAGTATTTT. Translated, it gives CASNAGLAVTDTQYF.

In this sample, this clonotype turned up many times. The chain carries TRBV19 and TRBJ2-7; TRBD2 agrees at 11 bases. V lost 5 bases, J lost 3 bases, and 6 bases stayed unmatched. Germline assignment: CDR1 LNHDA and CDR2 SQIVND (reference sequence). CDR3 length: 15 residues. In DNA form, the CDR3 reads TGTGCCAGTAGTGCCCTTAGCGGGAGGGGCTACGAGCAGTACTTC. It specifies CASSALSGRGYEQYF.

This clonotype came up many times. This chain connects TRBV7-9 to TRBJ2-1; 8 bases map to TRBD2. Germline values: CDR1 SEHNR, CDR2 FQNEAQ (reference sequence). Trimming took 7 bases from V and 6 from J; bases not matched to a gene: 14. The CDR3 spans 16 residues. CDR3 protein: CASTKIVGRAANEQFF. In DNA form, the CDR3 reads TGTGCCAGCACCAAGATAGTCGGGAGGGCCGCCAATGAGCAGTTCTTC.

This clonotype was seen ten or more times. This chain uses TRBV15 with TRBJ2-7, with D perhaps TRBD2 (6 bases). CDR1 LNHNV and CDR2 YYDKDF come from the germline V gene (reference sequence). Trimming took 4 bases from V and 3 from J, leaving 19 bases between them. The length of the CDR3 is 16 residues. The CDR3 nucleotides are TGTGCCACCAGCATGGAGCGGGCAGGTATAGTCTACGAGCAGTACTTC. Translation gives CATSMERAGIVYEQYF. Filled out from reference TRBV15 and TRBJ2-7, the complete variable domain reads DAMVIQNPRYQVTQFGKPVTLSCSQTLNHNVMYWYQQKSSQAPKLLFHYYDKDFNNEADTPDNFQSRRPNTSFCFLDIRSPGLGDTAMYLCATSMERAGIVYEQYFGPGTRLTVT.

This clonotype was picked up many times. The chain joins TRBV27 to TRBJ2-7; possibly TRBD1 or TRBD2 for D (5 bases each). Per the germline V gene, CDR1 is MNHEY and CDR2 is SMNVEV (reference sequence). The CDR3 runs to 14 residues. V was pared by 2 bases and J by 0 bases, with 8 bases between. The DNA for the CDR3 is TGTGCCAGCAGTTTAGGGGACGGCTCCTACGAGCAGTACTTC. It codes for CASSLGDGSYEQYF.